The source of this T cell receptor (beta chain) is a study of shared clonotypes between healthy human individuals. In the study overall: The donors, two women and three men, were aged 18 to 49. Study-level findings and limits: Larger estimated richness was generally recorded for naive subsets relative to memory subsets.

The naive CD8 subset, CD45RO-negative cells positively selected for CCR7, excluded terminally differentiated effector memory CD45RA+ cells. CDR1 and CDR2 (germline): SGHAT, FQNNGV. This CDR3 has 14 residues. V dropped 3 bases and J dropped 4; count of bases not matched to a gene: 3. Regarding this clone: The antigen is undetermined.

Measured with immunoSEQ multiplex PCR; TCRdb has only the in-frame clones, and not every one. The sample has about 600,000 clones, roughly 98% seen once. The sequencing input was naive CD8+ T cells sorted from blood. The chain links TRBV11-2 to TRBJ2-7, with 10 bases identical to TRBD1. This TCR was sampled from a man younger than 40 in good health. As DNA, the CDR3 is TGTGCCAGCAGCTTCGACAGGGGGCGGTACGAGCAGTACTTC. This translates into CASSFDRGRYEQYF.